This T cell receptor beta chain was identified during a study of T cell repertoires in cytomegalovirus infection. TCRdb fed the reads into MiXCR, producing one record per CDR3 protein. The sample lists 80,000 or so distinct CDR3 sequences; 24% were seen once. The CDR3 consists of 13 residues. V shed 4 bases and J shed 4 bases, with 11 bases lying between them. Germline loops: CDR1 SGHAT, CDR2 FQNNGV. This clonotype was seen a handful of times. Its antigen is as yet unknown. This chain uses TRBV11-2 with TRBJ2-7; D may be TRBD2 (7 bases). The sequenced sample was CD8+ T cells from cultured PBMCs, obtained from culture after CMV antigen stimulation. This receptor was identified in a human donor in good health (CMV status not recorded). Some clones in this sample may be carry-over from other donors' samples. The CDR3 region is CASSWGGQYEQYF. The CDR3 DNA reads as TGTGCCAGCAGCTGGGGGGGCCAATACGAGCAGTACTTC.